Presented here are 13 T cell receptor beta chains from one specimen sequenced in a study of Tregs in tolerant kidney transplant recipients. Measured with immunoSEQ multiplex PCR; TCRdb has only the in-frame clones, and not every one. Here the sample spans about 21,000 clones, about 71% being singletons. What these receptors recognize is not known. Sequencing was carried out using Tregs from blood cultured with allogeneic cells. These receptors were collected from a human donor in good health.

V gene TRBV29-1 combines with J gene TRBJ2-1; 14 bases are a match to TRBD2. The V segment lost 3 bases and the J segment 9 bases; nucleotides outside the gene matches: 4. This CDR3 spans 14 amino acids. Germline V lookup: CDR1 SQVTM, CDR2 ANQGSEA. The CDR3, as DNA: TGCAGCGTTGAGACTAGCGGGAGGGCGACTGAGCAGTTCTTC. Translating it yields CSVETSGRATEQFF.

This sequence joins TRBV6-6 and TRBJ2-7, with 7 nucleotides matching TRBD1. Unmatched junction bases numbered 5, after V lost 5 bases and J lost 7 bases. This CDR3 has 12 amino acids. CDR1 is MNHNY, CDR2 SVGAGI, per germline (reference sequence). This CDR3 reads CASSRQGREQYF. CDR3 sequence (DNA): TGTGCCAGCAGTCGACAGGGTAGGGAGCAGTACTTC.

This chain uses TRBV18 with TRBJ1-2; 7 positions match TRBD1. This CDR3 contains 15 residues. Losses at the gene ends were 4 bases for V and 4 bases for J; bases not matched to a gene: 9. The germline gives CDR1 KGHSH, CDR2 LQKENI. The CDR3 is CASSRETGQGYGYTF. The CDR3 region has the DNA TGTGCCAGCTCACGAGAGACAGGGCAAGGCTATGGCTACACCTTC.

This rearrangement joins TRBV5-4 to TRBJ2-7; perhaps TRBD2 as D (5 bases). Looked up from germline, CDR1 is SGHNT and CDR2 is YYREEE (reference sequence). The CDR3 sequence is 17 residues long. Trimming took 4 bases from V and 2 from J, leaving 22 bases between them. Here the CDR3 reads CASSQGLVARVPYEQYF. In nucleotides, the CDR3 is TGTGCCAGCAGCCAAGGCCTCGTAGCGAGGGTCCCCTACGAGCAGTACTTC.

This clone was seen a few times. In nucleotides, the CDR3 is TGTGCCAGCAGCGGAGCCGACGGGTTCGACAATGAGCAGTTCTTC. It codes for CASSGADGFDNEQFF. The V and J genes are TRBV11-3 and TRBJ2-1; D not resolved. V was clipped by 5 bases and J by 5 bases, with 16 bases between them. The CDR3 has 15 residues. Germline CDR1 is SGHNT and CDR2 is YENEEA.

The chain combines TRBV5-1 with TRBJ2-7, with D possibly TRBD1 on 6 matching bases. Germline V lookup: CDR1 SGHRS, CDR2 YFSETQ. The CDR3 is 15 residues long. V gave up 0 bases and J gave up 7 bases, with 17 bases separating them. The chain's CDR3 is CASSLVGTRIREQYF. CDR3 in DNA: TGCGCCAGCAGCTTGGTCGGGACACGGATACGGGAGCAGTACTTC.

The gene calls are TRBV7-9 and TRBJ2-3; the match to TRBD1 covers 8 bases. The CDR3 runs 16 residues. Germline assignment: CDR1 SEHNR and CDR2 FQNEAQ (reference sequence). The junction had 8 bases not matched to a gene; V was cut back by 4 bases and J by 2 bases. For the CDR3, the DNA is TGTGCCAGCAGCTCCGGCCCCAGGGGGCCCACAGATACGCAGTATTTT. Translating gives CASSSGPRGPTDTQYF.

The table lists this clone with a few counts. The chain uses TRBV6-5 and TRBJ1-6, with D possibly matching TRBD1 (6 bases). The V and J ends lost 0 bases and 9 bases respectively, with 12 bases between them. The germline V gene encodes CDR1 MNHEY and CDR2 SVGAGI. The CDR3 loop spans 15 amino acids. Written as DNA, the CDR3 is TGTGCCAGCAGTTACTCCGCAGGGGTCGGTTCACCCCTCCACTTT. It yields the protein CASSYSAGVGSPLHF.

This rearrangement joins TRBV6-5 to TRBJ1-2, with 10 bases aligning to TRBD1. Looked up from germline, CDR1 is MNHEY and CDR2 is SVGAGI. This CDR3 contains 15 residues. Trimming removed 5 bases from V and 3 bases from J; junction bases left unmatched: 6. The CDR3: CASSGGQGPHYGYTF. CDR3 bases: TGTGCCAGCAGTGGGGGACAGGGGCCCCACTATGGCTACACCTTC.

This sequence joins TRBV7-9 and TRBJ2-1; D gene ambiguous. Germline V gene sequence: CDR1 SEHNR, CDR2 FQNEAQ (reference sequence). V lost 5 bases, J lost 9 bases, and 11 bases lay in between. There are 12 residues in the CDR3. The CDR3 bases are TGTGCCAGCAGCCAGGACCTCCCTGAGCAGTTCTTC. It codes for CASSQDLPEQFF.

V usage is TRBV30 and J usage is TRBJ1-1; D possibly corresponds to TRBD1 (5 bases). The germline V gene has CDR1 GTSNPN and CDR2 SVGIG (reference sequence). CDR3 size: 12 residues. With 7 bases removed from V and 1 base from J, the gap between germline ends came to 10 bases. The DNA of the CDR3 is TGTGCCTCGGGACGGTGGAACACTGAAGCTTTCTTT. This codes for CASGRWNTEAFF. Full variable domain (outside the CDR3, taken from reference TRBV30 and TRBJ1-1): SQTIHQWPATLVQPVGSPLSLECTVEGTSNPNLYWYRQAAGRGLQLLFYSVGIGQISSEVPQNLSASRPQDRQFILSSKKLLLSDSGFYLCASGRWNTEAFFGQGTRLTVV.

This clone was counted a few times. The V and J genes are TRBV7-9 and TRBJ2-5; TRBD2 agrees at 13 bases. Germline-derived CDR1 and CDR2 are SEHNR and FQNEAQ (reference sequence). There are 18 residues in the CDR3. The J segment lost 0 bases and the V segment lost 1 base, leaving 5 bases of the junction unmatched. The CDR3 loop reads CASSLGTSGGSYQETQYF. In DNA, the CDR3 is TGTGCCAGCAGCTTAGGGACTAGCGGGGGCTCGTACCAAGAGACCCAGTACTTC.

V gene TRBV4-1 combines with J gene TRBJ2-2; the match to TRBD2 covers 12 bases. Germline lookup yields CDR1 MGHRA and CDR2 YSYEKL. The CDR3 consists of 17 residues. V gave up 1 base and J gave up 6 bases; unmatched junction bases: 6. CDR3 sequence (DNA): TGCGCCAGCAGCCAAGGCGGGACTAGCGGGTTGTCCGGGGAGCTGTTTTTT. Amino acids: CASSQGGTSGLSGELFF.